These T cell receptor beta chains were read from a single sample in a study of cytomegalovirus exposure and HLA in healthy donors. Assay: immunoSEQ multiplex PCR; the TCRdb copy retains only in-frame clones and omits some. The repertoire includes approximately 130,000 clones, around 78% of them detected once, and about 1.8% sits in the top ten. Material: PBMCs. Receptor source: a woman in her forties or fifties in good health and CMV-seronegative. Each CDR3 is given with its conserved first and last residue.

V gene: TRBV7-9
J gene: TRBJ1-2
CDR3 protein: CASSLESRVTYGYPF

V gene: TRBV30
J gene: TRBJ1-4
CDR3 protein: CACEAWGVNEKLFF

V gene: TRBV6-5
J gene: TRBJ2-1
CDR3 protein: CASTLGGEQFF

V gene: TRBV5-1
J gene: TRBJ2-5
CDR3 protein: CASSSLEGQPETQYF

V gene: TRBV4-2
J gene: TRBJ2-7
CDR3 protein: CASSQVTSGGSRGFYEQYF

V gene: TRBV7-2
J gene: TRBJ1-4
CDR3 protein: CASSRQIQGVSNEKLFF

V gene: TRBV29-1
J gene: TRBJ2-6
CDR3 protein: CSVESGAGANVLTF

V gene: TRBV30
J gene: TRBJ1-6
CDR3 protein: CAWSREGSPLHF

V gene: TRBV27
J gene: TRBJ2-1
CDR3 protein: CASRFPTGGSYNEQFF

V gene: TRBV5-1
J gene: TRBJ2-2
CDR3 protein: CASRPSSDLTGELFF

V gene: TRBV6-5
J gene: TRBJ1-4
CDR3 protein: CASRRTVDLKELFF

V gene: TRBV5-6
J gene: TRBJ2-5
CDR3 protein: CASSLRTGVQETQYF

V gene: TRBV5-6
J gene: TRBJ1-2
CDR3 protein: CASSAAWMEVNYGYTF

V gene: TRBV15
J gene: TRBJ2-3
CDR3 protein: CATGAAPTDTQYF

V gene: TRBV19
J gene: TRBJ1-1
CDR3 protein: CASSPIPGGPGDTEAFF

V gene: TRBV5-1
J gene: TRBJ2-1
CDR3 protein: CASSSAEGNEQFF

V gene: TRBV30
J gene: TRBJ1-5
CDR3 protein: CAWTKQGPGNQPQHF

V gene: TRBV6-5
J gene: TRBJ2-3
CDR3 protein: CASSTVKSTDTQYF

V gene: TRBV7-9
J gene: TRBJ1-1
CDR3 protein: CASSHPSTGGSGTEAFF

V gene: TRBV28
J gene: TRBJ1-1
CDR3 protein: CASSLVPRGTEAFF

V gene: TRBV18
J gene: TRBJ1-4
CDR3 protein: CASSPLGFNEKLFF

V gene: TRBV5-4
J gene: TRBJ1-1
CDR3 protein: CASSLVVGRGPTEAFF

V gene: TRBV30
J gene: TRBJ1-1
CDR3 protein: CAWSDRGSTEAFF

V gene: TRBV2
J gene: TRBJ2-3
CDR3 protein: CASSTGTSGMGGTQYF

V gene: TRBV7-9
J gene: TRBJ2-1
CDR3 protein: CASSLIVGAGVGGNEQFF